This T cell receptor (beta chain) was sequenced during a study of PD-1 blockade in classical Hodgkin lymphoma. Whole-study results and caveats: Healthy donors reportedly exceeded newly diagnosed patients in baseline TCR diversity. Only CD4+ TCR diversity, not CD8+, had risen significantly by C4D1. Baseline diversity resembling that of newly diagnosed patients was seen in complete responders.

Relapse after autologous stem cell transplantation occurred in every patient, and brentuximab vedotin exposure varied. In the case of this clone: Its antigen is undetermined.

Germline CDR1 MGHRA, CDR2 YSYEKL. The CDR3 covers 16 residues. With 0 bases clipped from V and 2 bases from J, the junction kept 7 bases outside the gene matches. Only in-frame clones appear in the TCRdb table, and some are missing; sequencing was by immunoSEQ multiplex PCR. In the table there are around 150,000 clones, approximately 72% of which are singletons. The chain uses TRBV4-1 and TRBJ2-7, with 7 bases fitting TRBD2. The sequenced sample was peripheral blood mononuclear cells (PBMCs), obtained before the second cycle of nivolumab. This clonotype originated in a human donor with classical Hodgkin lymphoma. The CDR3 DNA follows: TGCGCCAGCAGCCAAGACGAGGGACTAATCGCCTACGAGCAGTACTTC. Translated: CASSQDEGLIAYEQYF.